The 26 T cell receptor beta chains given below trace back to one sample, sequenced in a study of cytomegalovirus exposure and HLA in healthy donors. The PCR had 60 Vbeta and 13 Jbeta primers. Profiling relied on immunoSEQ multiplex PCR, and the TCRdb table lists in-frame clones only, not all of them. This sample carries more than 150,000 clones, around four fifths of them seen once, and the ten largest clones take 1%. The specimen sequenced was PBMCs. Every receptor here comes from a woman aged 45-59 years in good health and CMV-seropositive.

The rearrangement uses TRBV4-3 and TRBJ1-2; D gene unclear. V was cut by 3 bases and J by 14 bases, with 25 bases left in between. Germline V CDR1 and CDR2: LGHNA, YSLEER. This CDR3 is 15 amino acids long. CDR3 region: CASSHSGNKDMATTF. The CDR3, as DNA: TGCGCCAGCAGCCATTCCGGGAACAAGGATATGGCTACTACCTTC.

The CDR3: CASSQDRSLKAFF. CDR3 DNA: TGCGCCAGCAGCCAAGACCGTTCACTCAAAGCTTTCTTT. The chain combines TRBV4-3 with TRBJ1-1, with D unresolved. The CDR3 spans 13 residues. Germline-derived CDR1 and CDR2 are LGHNA and YSLEER. V was shortened by 0 bases and J by 9 bases, with 11 bases between the two germline ends.

This chain links TRBV21-1 with TRBJ2-5; TRBD2, the table's D call, was not compared with the DNA. TRBV21-1 is listed as a pseudogene. The CDR3 length is 16 residues. This CDR3 is CASSKPVGGSGETQYF. The CDR3 DNA reads TGTGCCAGCAGCAAACCCGTAGGAGGGAGCGGAGAGACCCAGTACTTC.

The rearrangement uses TRBV4-2 and TRBJ1-4; D gene ambiguous. V was trimmed by 1 base and J by 3 bases, leaving 18 bases between them. Germline V gene sequence: CDR1 LGHNA, CDR2 YNFKEQ. The CDR3 consists of 18 residues. CDR3 sequence: CASSQVGGLGEANEKLFF. CDR3 coding DNA: TGTGCCAGCAGCCAAGTAGGTGGACTTGGTGAAGCTAATGAAAAACTGTTTTTT.

This chain connects TRBV9 to TRBJ2-1; tentatively, D is TRBD1 (6 bases). Germline CDR1 and CDR2: SGDLS and YYNGEE. The CDR3 sequence is 14 residues long. Trimming removed 2 bases at V and 4 bases at J, with 10 bases between. The CDR3 DNA is TGTGCCAGCAGCGTTACAGGGAGTTACAATGAGCAGTTCTTC. It translates to CASSVTGSYNEQFF. Full variable domain (missing parts from reference TRBV9 and TRBJ2-1): DSGVTQTPKHLITATGQRVTLRCSPRSGDLSVYWYQQSLDQGLQFLIQYYNGEERAKGNILERFSAQQFPDLHSELNLSSLELGDSALYFCASSVTGSYNEQFFGPGTRLTVL.

The rearrangement links TRBV5-6 to TRBJ1-1; 7 bases are shared with TRBD1. This CDR3 spans 17 amino acids. The V segment lost 2 bases and the J segment 4 bases; nucleotides outside the gene matches: 14. The germline CDR1 and CDR2 sequences are SGHDT and YYEEEE. For the CDR3, the DNA is TGTGCCAGCAGCTTACGACAGGGCTGGGCAGTGTTCACTGAAGCTTTCTTT. This translates into CASSLRQGWAVFTEAFF.

The chain is built from TRBV21-1 and TRBJ2-7; the table's D call, TRBD2, was not checked against the DNA. TRBV21-1 is noted as a pseudogene. This CDR3 region has 12 residues. The CDR3, as DNA: TGTGCCAGCAGCAAAGCTAACTACGAGCAGTACTTC. It yields the protein CASSKANYEQYF.

The gene calls are TRBV4-3 and TRBJ2-1; no clear D. The V and J ends lost 0 bases and 6 bases respectively, with 6 bases between them. The CDR3 length is 13 residues. Germline-derived CDR1 and CDR2 are LGHNA and YSLEER. CDR3: CASSQENTNEQFF. The CDR3 DNA reads TGCGCCAGCAGCCAAGAAAACACCAATGAGCAGTTCTTC.

This clone was observed a single time. The same CDR3 also results from other DNA sequences found in this sample. The J gene is TRBJ1-1, the V gene TRBV5-8, with 8 nucleotides matching TRBD1. V gave up 3 bases and J gave up 5 bases; unmatched junction bases: 9. The CDR3 has 15 residues. Germline V gene data show CDR1 as SGHTS and CDR2 as YDEGEE. The CDR3 nucleotides read TGTGCCAGCAGCTCCCGACAGGGGAAGAATACTGAAGCTTTCTTT. Translation: CASSSRQGKNTEAFF.

The chain couples TRBV28 to TRBJ1-2; 12 bases line up with TRBD1. CDR1 and CDR2 (germline): MDHEN, SYDVKM. V was clipped by 5 bases and J by 5 bases; unmatched bases: 9. There are 16 residues in the CDR3. The CDR3 protein is CASSPGTGGRSYGYTF. In DNA, the CDR3 is TGTGCCAGCAGTCCCGGGACAGGGGGCAGGTCGTATGGCTACACCTTC.

The chain uses TRBV10-1 and TRBJ2-3, with 8 bases lining up with TRBD2. Germline lookup yields CDR1 WNHNN and CDR2 SYGVQD (reference sequence). This CDR3 spans 16 amino acids. V shed 2 bases, J shed 2 bases, and the junction held 6 bases outside the gene matches. The CDR3 here is CASSEIEREFTDTQYF. The CDR3 coding sequence is TGCGCCAGCAGTGAGATCGAGCGGGAGTTCACAGATACGCAGTATTTT.

The chain combines TRBV2 with TRBJ2-3; tentative D call: TRBD1 (5 bases). The CDR3 runs to 14 residues. V lost 8 bases and J 4 bases, leaving 16 bases between the germline ends. Germline V gene lookup returns CDR1 SNHLY and CDR2 FYNNEI. CDR3 residues: CASSGFDGPDTQYF. For the CDR3, the DNA is TGTGCCAGCTCAGGGTTTGACGGGCCAGATACGCAGTATTTT.

The rearrangement joins TRBV7-9 to TRBJ1-6; TRBD1 aligns across 9 bases. Germline V gene sequence: CDR1 SEHNR, CDR2 FQNEAQ (reference sequence). The length of the CDR3 is 15 residues. Unmatched junction bases numbered 3, after V lost 2 bases and J lost 7 bases. Here the CDR3 DNA reads TGTGCCAGCAGCTTACGGGACAGGGAGAATTCACCCCTCCACTTT. It encodes CASSLRDRENSPLHF.

A few counts support this clone. This chain connects TRBV7-2 to TRBJ1-1, with 7 bases that match TRBD1. The trim removed 5 bases at V and 0 bases at J, leaving 9 bases unmatched. The germline CDR1 and CDR2 sequences are SGHTA and FQGNSA. This CDR3 is 16 amino acids long. CDR3 protein: CASSRQGGLMNTEAFF. CDR3 coding DNA: TGTGCCAGCAGCCGGCAGGGGGGACTTATGAACACTGAAGCTTTCTTT.

This sequence joins TRBV6-5 and TRBJ2-5; possibly TRBD2 for D (6 bases). The CDR3 sequence is 14 residues long. Germline CDR1 reads MNHEY; CDR2 reads SVGAGI. The ends were cut back, 4 bases at V and 9 bases at J, with 18 bases in the middle. This CDR3 reads CASSFDIARGAQYF. The DNA for the CDR3 is TGTGCCAGCAGTTTCGACATAGCTCGCGGGGCCCAGTACTTC.

V and J are TRBV2 and TRBJ2-7; a weak D match, TRBD1 (6 bases). V was pared by 6 bases and J by 4 bases, with 16 bases between. Germline CDR1 reads SNHLY; CDR2 reads FYNNEI. The CDR3 extends over 14 amino acids. The DNA for the CDR3 is TGTGCCAGCAGACTCACAGGGATAGGATACGAGCAGTACTTC. This encodes CASRLTGIGYEQYF. Based on the CDR3 plus reference TRBV2 and TRBJ2-7, the full variable domain is EPEVTQTPSHQVTQMGQEVILRCVPISNHLYFYWYRQILGQKVEFLVSFYNNEISEKSEIFDDQFSVERPDGSNFTLKIRSTKLEDSAMYFCASRLTGIGYEQYFGPGTRLTVT.

J is TRBJ1-5 and V is TRBV12-5, with D unresolved. The V end lost 3 bases, the J end lost 7 bases, and 7 bases lay between the germline ends. CDR1 is LGHNT, CDR2 FRNRAP, per germline. This CDR3 has 12 residues. The CDR3 DNA is TGTGCTAGTGGTTTAGGAGGGCAGCCCCAGCATTTT. It is translated as CASGLGGQPQHF.

The chain employs TRBV7-3 and TRBJ1-1, with D perhaps TRBD1 (6 bases). Per the germline V gene, CDR1 is SGHTA and CDR2 is FQGTGA. This CDR3 is built from 16 residues. Trimming left V 5 bases short and J 0 bases short, with 16 bases between. Here the CDR3 reads CASSHGGRTMNTEAFF. CDR3 in DNA: TGTGCCAGCAGCCACGGGGGGCGAACCATGAACACTGAAGCTTTCTTT. Variable domain in full (rest from reference TRBV7-3 and TRBJ1-1): GAGVSQTPSNKVTEKGKYVELRCDPISGHTALYWYRQSLGQGPEFLIYFQGTGAADDSGLPNDRFFAVRPEGSVSTLKIQRTERGDSAVYLCASSHGGRTMNTEAFFGQGTRLTVV.

This sequence joins TRBV7-9 and TRBJ2-5; 9 positions agree with TRBD1. CDR1 and CDR2 (germline): SEHNR, FQNEAQ (reference sequence). V gave up 5 bases and J gave up 4 bases; unmatched junction bases: 2. The CDR3 runs to 13 residues. CDR3 loop: CASSLQGAETQYF. CDR3 sequence (DNA): TGTGCCAGCAGCCTACAGGGGGCAGAGACCCAGTACTTC. Together with reference TRBV7-9 and TRBJ2-5, the CDR3 gives the full variable domain: DTGVSQNPRHKITKRGQNVTFRCDPISEHNRLYWYRQTLGQGPEFLTYFQNEAQLEKSRLLSDRFSAERPKGSFSTLEIQRTEQGDSAMYLCASSLQGAETQYFGPGTRLLVL.

This clone was observed a handful of times. The genes are TRBV7-9 and TRBJ2-5, with 10 bases that match TRBD2. Looked up from germline, CDR1 is SEHNR and CDR2 is FQNEAQ (reference sequence). CDR3 length equals 15 residues. The trim removed 1 base at V and 4 bases at J, leaving 3 bases unmatched. This CDR3 is CASSLGPSGGETQYF. DNA of the CDR3: TGTGCCAGCAGCTTAGGTCCTAGCGGGGGAGAGACCCAGTACTTC.

This chain joins TRBV4-1 and TRBJ1-2; unclear D gene. Germline CDR1 reads MGHRA; CDR2 reads YSYEKL. V dropped 3 bases and J dropped 7 bases, with 21 bases sitting between them. The CDR3 has 16 amino acids. Written as DNA, the CDR3 is TGCGCCAGCAGCCATTCCGGGGTGACAAGGGATCCTGGCTACACCTTC. Encoded protein: CASSHSGVTRDPGYTF.

The chain uses TRBV19 and TRBJ1-2; D is possibly TRBD1 (6 bases). The CDR3 spans 14 residues. Germline V gives CDR1 LNHDA, CDR2 SQIVND (reference sequence). Trimming took 7 bases from V and 4 from J, leaving 16 bases between them. CDR3 coding DNA: TGTGCCAGTACCGATCGGGACATCGCCTATGGCTACACCTTC. Translated: CASTDRDIAYGYTF.

The chain links TRBV5-1 to TRBJ1-1, with 7 positions matching TRBD1. The CDR3 is 15 residues long. Germline trimming cut 9 bases from V and 7 bases from J; bases unmatched to any gene: 18. CDR1 and CDR2 (germline): SGHRS, YFSETQ. CDR3 DNA: TGCGCCACATCAAATCAGGGGGGTTACGGTAGTGAAGCTTTCTTT. Its protein product is CATSNQGGYGSEAFF.

The V call is TRBV28, the J call TRBJ2-3; D remains ambiguous. Germline lookup yields CDR1 MDHEN and CDR2 SYDVKM. Between the trimmed V and J ends, which lost 6 bases and 6 bases, there was a span of 7 bases. This CDR3 is 11 amino acids long. DNA for the CDR3: TGTGCCAGCAGCACTACGGATACGCAGTATTTT. Protein product: CASSTTDTQYF. Full variable domain (missing parts from reference TRBV28 and TRBJ2-3): DVKVTQSSRYLVKRTGEKVFLECVQDMDHENMFWYRQDPGLGLRLIYFSYDVKMKEKGDIPEGYSVSREKKERFSLILESASTNQTSMYLCASSTTDTQYFGPGTRLTVL.

V usage is TRBV20-1 and J usage is TRBJ1-2; D gene ambiguous. This CDR3 spans 10 amino acids. The germline V gene encodes CDR1 DFQATT and CDR2 SNEGSKA (reference sequence). Trimming left V 6 bases short and J 8 bases short, with 10 bases between. Written as DNA, the CDR3 is TGCAGTGCAACGACGGGGGGCTACACCTTC. As protein: CSATTGGYTF.

The rearrangement uses TRBV15 and TRBJ1-1; TRBD1 aligns across 7 bases. V shed 2 bases and J 9 bases; nucleotides not matched to a gene: 9. This CDR3 region has 14 residues. Germline V gene lookup returns CDR1 LNHNV and CDR2 YYDKDF (reference sequence). The CDR3 protein is CATSRRTGQRKAFF. CDR3 DNA: TGTGCCACCAGCAGACGTACGGGACAGAGAAAAGCTTTCTTT. Combining the CDR3 with reference TRBV15 and TRBJ1-1 gives the whole variable domain DAMVIQNPRYQVTQFGKPVTLSCSQTLNHNVMYWYQQKSSQAPKLLFHYYDKDFNNEADTPDNFQSRRPNTSFCFLDIRSPGLGDTAMYLCATSRRTGQRKAFFGQGTRLTVV.